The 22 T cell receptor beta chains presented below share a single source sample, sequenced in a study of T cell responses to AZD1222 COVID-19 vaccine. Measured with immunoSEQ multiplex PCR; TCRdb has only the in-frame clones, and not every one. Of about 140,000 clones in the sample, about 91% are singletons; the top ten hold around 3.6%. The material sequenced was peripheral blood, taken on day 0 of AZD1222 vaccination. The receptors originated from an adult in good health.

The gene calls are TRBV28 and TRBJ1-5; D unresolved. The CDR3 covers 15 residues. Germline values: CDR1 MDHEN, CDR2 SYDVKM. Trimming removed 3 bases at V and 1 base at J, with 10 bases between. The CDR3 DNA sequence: TGTGCCAGCAGTTTCCGGGGTCAGAGCAATCAGCCCCAGCATTTT. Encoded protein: CASSFRGQSNQPQHF.

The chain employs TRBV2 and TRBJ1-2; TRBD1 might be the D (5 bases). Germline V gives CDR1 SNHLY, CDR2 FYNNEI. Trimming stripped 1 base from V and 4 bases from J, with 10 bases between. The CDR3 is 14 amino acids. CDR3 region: CASSEEGTAYGYTF. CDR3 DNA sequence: TGTGCCAGCAGTGAAGAAGGGACGGCCTATGGCTACACCTTC.

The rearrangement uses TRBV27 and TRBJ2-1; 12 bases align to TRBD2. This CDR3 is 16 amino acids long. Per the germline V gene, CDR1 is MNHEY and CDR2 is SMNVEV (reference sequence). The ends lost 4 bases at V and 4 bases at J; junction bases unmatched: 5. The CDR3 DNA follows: TGTGCCAGCAGTTCCCCTAGCGGGAGGGGTTACAATGAGCAGTTCTTC. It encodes CASSSPSGRGYNEQFF.

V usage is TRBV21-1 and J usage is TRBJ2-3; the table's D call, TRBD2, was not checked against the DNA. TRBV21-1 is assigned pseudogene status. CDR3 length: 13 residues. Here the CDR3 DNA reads TGTGCCAGCAGCAAAGTGGGACTCTATACGCAGTATTTT. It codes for CASSKVGLYTQYF.

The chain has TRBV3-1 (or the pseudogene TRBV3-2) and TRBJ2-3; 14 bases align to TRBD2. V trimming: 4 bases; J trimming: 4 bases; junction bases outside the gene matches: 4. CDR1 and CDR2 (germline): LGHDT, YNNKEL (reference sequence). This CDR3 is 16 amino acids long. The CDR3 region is CASSPLGLAGADTQYF. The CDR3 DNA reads TGTGCCAGCAGCCCGCTGGGACTAGCGGGAGCAGATACGCAGTATTTT.

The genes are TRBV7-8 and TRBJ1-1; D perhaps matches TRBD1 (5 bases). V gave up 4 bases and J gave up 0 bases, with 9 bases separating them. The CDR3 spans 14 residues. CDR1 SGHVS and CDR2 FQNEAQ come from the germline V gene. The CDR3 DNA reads TGTGCCAGCAGCTATGGGACCCTGAACACTGAAGCTTTCTTT. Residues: CASSYGTLNTEAFF.

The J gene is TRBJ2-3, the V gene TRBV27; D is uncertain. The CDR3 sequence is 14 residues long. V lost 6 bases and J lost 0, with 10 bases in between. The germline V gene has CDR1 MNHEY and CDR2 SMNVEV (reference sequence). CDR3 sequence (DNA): TGTGCCAGCAGCCCAGCTACTAGCACAGATACGCAGTATTTT. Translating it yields CASSPATSTDTQYF.

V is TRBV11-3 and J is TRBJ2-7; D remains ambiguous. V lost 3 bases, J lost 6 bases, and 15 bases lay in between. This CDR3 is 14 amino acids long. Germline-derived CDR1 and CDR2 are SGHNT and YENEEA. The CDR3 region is CASSLSTLNGEQYF. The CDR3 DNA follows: TGTGCCAGCAGCTTGTCGACCCTTAATGGCGAGCAGTACTTC.

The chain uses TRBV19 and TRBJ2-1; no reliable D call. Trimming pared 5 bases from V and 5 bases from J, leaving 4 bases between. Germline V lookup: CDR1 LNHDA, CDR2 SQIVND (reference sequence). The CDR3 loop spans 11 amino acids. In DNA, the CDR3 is TGTGCCAGTAGTTATCACAATGAGCAGTTCTTC. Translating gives CASSYHNEQFF.

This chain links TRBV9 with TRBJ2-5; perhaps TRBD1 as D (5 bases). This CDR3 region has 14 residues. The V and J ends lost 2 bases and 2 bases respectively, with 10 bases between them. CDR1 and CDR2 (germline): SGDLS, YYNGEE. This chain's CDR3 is CASSVGAGQETQYF. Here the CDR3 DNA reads TGTGCCAGCAGCGTTGGGGCCGGACAAGAGACCCAGTACTTC.

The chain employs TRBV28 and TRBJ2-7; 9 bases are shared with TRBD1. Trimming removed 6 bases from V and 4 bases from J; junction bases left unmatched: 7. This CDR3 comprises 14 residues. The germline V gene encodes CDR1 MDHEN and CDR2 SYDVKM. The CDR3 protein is CASSPGTGSYEQYF. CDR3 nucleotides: TGTGCCAGCAGCCCCGGGACAGGGTCGTACGAGCAGTACTTC.

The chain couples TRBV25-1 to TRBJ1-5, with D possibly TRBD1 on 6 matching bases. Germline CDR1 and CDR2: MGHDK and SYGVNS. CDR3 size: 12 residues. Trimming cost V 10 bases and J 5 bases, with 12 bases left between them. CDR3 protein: CATQGVDQPQHF. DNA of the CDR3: TGTGCCACACAGGGAGTCGATCAGCCCCAGCATTTT.

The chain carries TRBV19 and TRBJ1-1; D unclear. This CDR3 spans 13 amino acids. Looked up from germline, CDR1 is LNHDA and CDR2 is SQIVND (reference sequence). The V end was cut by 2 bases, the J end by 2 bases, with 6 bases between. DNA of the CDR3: TGTGCCAGTAGTATACTAGAAAACACTGAAGCTTTCTTT. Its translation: CASSILENTEAFF.

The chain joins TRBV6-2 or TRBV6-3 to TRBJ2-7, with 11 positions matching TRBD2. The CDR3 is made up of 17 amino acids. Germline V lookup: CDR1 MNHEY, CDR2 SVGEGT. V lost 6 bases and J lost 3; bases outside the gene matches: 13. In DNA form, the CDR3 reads TGTGCCAGCAGCTCACTAGCGGGAGACGTTGCTCGCTACGAGCAGTACTTC. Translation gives CASSSLAGDVARYEQYF.

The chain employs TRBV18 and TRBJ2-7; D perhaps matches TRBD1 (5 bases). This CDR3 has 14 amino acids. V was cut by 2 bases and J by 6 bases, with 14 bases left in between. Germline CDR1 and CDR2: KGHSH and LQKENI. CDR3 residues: CASSPKGPIAEQYF. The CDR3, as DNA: TGTGCCAGCTCACCAAAGGGGCCCATCGCCGAGCAGTACTTC.

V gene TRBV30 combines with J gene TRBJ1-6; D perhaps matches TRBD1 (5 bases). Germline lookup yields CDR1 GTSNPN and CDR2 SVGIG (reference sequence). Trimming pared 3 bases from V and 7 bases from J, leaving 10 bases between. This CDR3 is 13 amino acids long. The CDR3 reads CAWSPGGNSPLHF. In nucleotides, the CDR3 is TGTGCCTGGAGCCCCGGGGGAAATTCACCCCTCCACTTT.

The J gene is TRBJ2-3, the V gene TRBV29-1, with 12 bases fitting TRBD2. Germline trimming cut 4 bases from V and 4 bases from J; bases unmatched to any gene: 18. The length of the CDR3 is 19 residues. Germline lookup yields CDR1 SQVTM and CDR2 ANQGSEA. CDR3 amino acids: CSVVGLAGGRGVSSDTQYF. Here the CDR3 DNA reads TGCAGCGTTGTGGGGCTAGCGGGAGGGCGGGGGGTATCATCAGATACGCAGTATTTT.

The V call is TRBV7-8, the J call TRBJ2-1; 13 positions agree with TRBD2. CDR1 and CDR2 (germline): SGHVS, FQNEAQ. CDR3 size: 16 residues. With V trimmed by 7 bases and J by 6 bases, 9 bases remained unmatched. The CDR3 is CASNSLGLAGANEQFF. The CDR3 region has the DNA TGTGCCAGCAACTCCCTAGGACTAGCGGGAGCCAATGAGCAGTTCTTC.

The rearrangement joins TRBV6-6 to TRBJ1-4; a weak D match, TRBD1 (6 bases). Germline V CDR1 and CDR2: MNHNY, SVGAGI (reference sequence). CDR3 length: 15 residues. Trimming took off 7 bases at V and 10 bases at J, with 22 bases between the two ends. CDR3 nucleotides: TGTGCCAGCATGGGGGGGGGCCGAGGTTATCGAAAACTGTTTTTT. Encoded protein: CASMGGGRGYRKLFF.

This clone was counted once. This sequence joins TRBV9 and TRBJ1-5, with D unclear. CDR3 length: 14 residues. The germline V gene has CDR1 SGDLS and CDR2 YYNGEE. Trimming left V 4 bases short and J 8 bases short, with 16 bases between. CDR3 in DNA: TGTGCCAGCAGCCCTAGAAGTAAGCCGGAGCCCCAGCATTTT. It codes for CASSPRSKPEPQHF.

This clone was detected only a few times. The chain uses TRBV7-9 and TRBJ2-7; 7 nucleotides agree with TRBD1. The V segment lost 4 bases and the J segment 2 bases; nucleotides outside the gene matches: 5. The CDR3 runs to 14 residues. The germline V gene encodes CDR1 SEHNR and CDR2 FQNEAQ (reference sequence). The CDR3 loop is CASSSGTVAYEQYF. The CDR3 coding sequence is TGTGCCAGCAGCTCCGGGACAGTTGCCTACGAGCAGTACTTC.

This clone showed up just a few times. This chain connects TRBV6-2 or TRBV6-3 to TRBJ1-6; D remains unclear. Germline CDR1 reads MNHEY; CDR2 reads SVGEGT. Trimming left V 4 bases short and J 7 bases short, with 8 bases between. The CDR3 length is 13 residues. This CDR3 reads CASSLAENSPLHF. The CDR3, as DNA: TGTGCCAGCAGTTTAGCAGAAAATTCACCCCTCCACTTT.